The rows below give T cell receptor beta chains drawn from one sample of a study of T cells in Graves' hyperthyroidism and ophthalmopathy. Via MiXCR, TCRdb re-called the multiplex PCR reads, giving one row per CDR3 protein. The repertoire consists of approximately 430,000 distinct CDR3 sequences, with 15% to 19% occurring once and the leading ten covering approximately 7.5%. Sequenced input: blood. The receptors come from a woman aged 18-30 years with Graves' hyperthyroidism. Each CDR3 is given with its conserved first and last residue. The D gene is left open where the match is weak. Not all rows give a size; the values are once, few, many and, for expanded clones, a class.

cdr3_aa	j_call	clone_size	v_call	d_call
CSVGGMGRYNEQFF	TRBJ2-1	few	TRBV29-1	-
CASSPGAHRRPDTQYF	TRBJ2-3	-	TRBV19	-
CASRPRAREKLFF	TRBJ1-4	many	TRBV6-1	-
CAISSSGGSNQPQHF	TRBJ1-5	many	TRBV10-3	TRBD1
CASSREGGLQETQYF	TRBJ2-5	many	TRBV4-2	-
CASSLRVAGASYNEQFF	TRBJ2-1	-	TRBV7-9	TRBD2
CASSTDTYEQYF	TRBJ2-7	many	TRBV2	-
CAIRSQGADNEKLFF	TRBJ1-4	-	TRBV10-3	TRBD1
CSARETRNYGYTF	TRBJ1-2	-	TRBV20-1	-
CASSYWDRSNTEAFF	TRBJ1-1	many	TRBV6-1	TRBD1
CATQTGDSGNTIYF	TRBJ1-3	few	TRBV3-1	-
CASTNRGRGYTF	TRBJ1-2	-	TRBV19	TRBD1
CASSPRTDANTEAFF	TRBJ1-1	many	TRBV7-8	-
CSASSGETQYF	TRBJ2-5	many	TRBV20-1	-
CASSLLGAREKLFF	TRBJ1-4	-	TRBV7-9	-
CASSLLVQAEAFF	TRBJ1-1	few	TRBV5-6	-
CASSQPSLETQYF	TRBJ2-5	few	TRBV5-5	-
CATSRLWDSGNTIYF	TRBJ1-3	-	TRBV15	-
CASSQNSNYNEQFF	TRBJ2-1	many	TRBV4-2	-
CASSLSTDTQYF	TRBJ2-3	many	TRBV12-3/TRBV12-4	-
CSASSRERVSYNEQFF	TRBJ2-1	many	TRBV20-1	-
CASSSGQVSNQPQHF	TRBJ1-5	few	TRBV7-3	TRBD1
CASSEVEEAYEQYF	TRBJ2-7	-	TRBV2	-
CASSKLRSPGEYEQYF	TRBJ2-7	many	TRBV7-9	-
CASTLTTSTDTQYF	TRBJ2-3	many	TRBV5-1	-
CASSEGGVYNEQFF	TRBJ2-1	many	TRBV2	-
CASIGTSGSNEQFF	TRBJ2-1	many	TRBV5-1	TRBD2
CASSRTLGDSPLHF	TRBJ1-6	many	TRBV7-2	-
CATSDGRTDYNEQFF	TRBJ2-1	-	TRBV24-1	-